What follows are 17 T cell receptor beta chains derived from one specimen sequenced in a study of cytomegalovirus exposure and HLA in healthy donors. Amplification used 60 Vbeta primers and 13 Jbeta primers. Produced via immunoSEQ multiplex PCR; TCRdb's table is partial and in-frame only. This table holds 120,000 or so clones, 80% found once. The sequencing input was PBMCs. These receptors came from a man in his fifties or sixties in good health and CMV-seronegative.

This clone was detected once. The rearrangement joins TRBV4-3 to TRBJ2-1; 7 bases line up with TRBD1. Germline CDR1 and CDR2: LGHNA and YSLEER. V lost 4 bases to trimming and J lost 7 bases; unmatched junction nucleotides: 10. The CDR3 spans 15 residues. The CDR3 region is CASSLRQGIRNEQFF. The DNA of the CDR3 is TGCGCCAGCAGCCTCCGACAGGGTATAAGGAATGAGCAGTTCTTC.

The V gene is TRBV9, the J gene TRBJ2-2, with D maybe TRBD2 (6 bases). CDR1 is SGDLS and CDR2 is YYNGEE in the germline V gene. The CDR3 is 16 amino acids. Trimming pared 4 bases from V and 7 bases from J, leaving 20 bases between. In nucleotides, the CDR3 is TGTGCCAGCAGCCCTGATCCGACTAGGGCGAACGGGGAGCTGTTTTTT. Amino acid sequence: CASSPDPTRANGELFF. Full variable domain (remainder filled in from reference TRBV9 and TRBJ2-2): DSGVTQTPKHLITATGQRVTLRCSPRSGDLSVYWYQQSLDQGLQFLIQYYNGEERAKGNILERFSAQQFPDLHSELNLSSLELGDSALYFCASSPDPTRANGELFFGEGSRLTVL.

On this clone itself: A junction boundary mismatches the germline segment, possibly from a read error. The genes are TRBV4-3 and TRBJ1-2; D gene unclear. This CDR3 contains 15 residues. Per the germline V gene, CDR1 is LGHNA and CDR2 is YSLEER. The CDR3 DNA reads as TGCACCAGCAGCCAAGATTTAATCTCTAACTATGGCTACACCTTC. Its translation is CTSSQDLISNYGYTF.

This chain links TRBV5-1 with TRBJ2-3, with D hard to call. The germline CDR1 and CDR2 sequences are SGHRS and YFSETQ. This CDR3 is 13 amino acids long. The ends were cut back, 0 bases at V and 6 bases at J, with 8 bases in the middle. The CDR3 nucleotides are TGCGCCAGCAGCTTGGATACAGTTGATACGCAGTATTTT. Protein: CASSLDTVDTQYF.

This chain joins TRBV5-1 and TRBJ1-5; perhaps TRBD1 as D (5 bases). V shed 0 bases and J shed 5 bases, with 9 bases lying between them. This CDR3 comprises 14 residues. CDR1 and CDR2 from the germline V gene are SGHRS and YFSETQ. The CDR3 region has the DNA TGCGCCAGCAGCTTGGGGGGGGGTGATCAGCCCCAGCATTTT. It translates to CASSLGGGDQPQHF.

The genes are TRBV7-2 and TRBJ1-2; D not certain. Germline V lookup: CDR1 SGHTA, CDR2 FQGNSA. V gave up 3 bases and J gave up 2 bases, with 13 bases separating them. The CDR3 has 15 residues. DNA for the CDR3: TGTGCCAGCAGCTTGGGTCCCACGCGGAACTATGGCTACACCTTC. This codes for CASSLGPTRNYGYTF.

The chain has TRBV27 and TRBJ2-1; 12 bases match TRBD2. J lost 7 bases, V lost 3 bases, and 10 bases had no gene match. Germline V gives CDR1 MNHEY, CDR2 SMNVEV (reference sequence). The CDR3 runs to 17 residues. CDR3 coding DNA: TGTGCCAGCAGTTTCCAACTTCTAGCGGGAGGGGTTAATGAGCAGTTCTTC. Protein: CASSFQLLAGGVNEQFF.

The chain employs TRBV9 and TRBJ1-4; D is unclear. Germline V gene data show CDR1 as SGDLS and CDR2 as YYNGEE. CDR3 length equals 13 residues. The germline V and J ends were trimmed by 3 bases and 2 bases, with 5 bases remaining between them. Here the CDR3 reads CASSDRTNEKLFF. As DNA, the CDR3 is TGTGCCAGCAGCGACCGGACTAATGAAAAACTGTTTTTT.

This chain links TRBV7-9 with TRBJ1-6, with D unclear. Germline loops: CDR1 SEHNR, CDR2 FQNEAQ (reference sequence). V lost 5 bases and J 6 bases, leaving 11 bases between the germline ends. The CDR3 consists of 14 residues. CDR3 in amino acids: CASSPSFGNSPLHF. The CDR3 DNA reads TGTGCCAGCAGCCCCAGTTTTGGTAATTCACCCCTCCACTTT.

V gene TRBV7-8 combines with J gene TRBJ2-5, with a possible D match to TRBD1 (6 bases). The germline gives CDR1 SGHVS, CDR2 FQNEAQ. The CDR3 runs to 15 residues. V was shortened by 7 bases and J by 0 bases, with 15 bases between the two germline ends. CDR3 amino acids: CASTPGQSYQETQYF. Written as DNA, the CDR3 is TGTGCCAGCACTCCAGGACAGTCGTACCAAGAGACCCAGTACTTC.

The chain joins TRBV5-1 to TRBJ2-1; weak D call: TRBD2 (6 bases). CDR1 and CDR2 (germline): SGHRS, YFSETQ. This CDR3 is 14 amino acids long. Trimming removed 0 bases from V and 10 bases from J, with 14 bases in between. This CDR3 is CASSLVASAGEQFF. CDR3 DNA: TGCGCCAGCAGCTTGGTAGCCTCCGCGGGGGAGCAGTTCTTC.

This rearrangement joins TRBV6-5 to TRBJ2-1; D gene uncertain. V lost 4 bases and J lost 2, with 9 bases in between. Germline V gives CDR1 MNHEY, CDR2 SVGAGI. The CDR3 runs to 14 residues. CDR3 amino acids: CASSWARAYNEQFF. CDR3 sequence (DNA): TGTGCCAGCAGTTGGGCCAGAGCCTACAATGAGCAGTTCTTC.

The J gene is TRBJ1-2, the V gene TRBV5-6; 10 nucleotides match TRBD1. Germline CDR1 and CDR2: SGHDT and YYEEEE. This CDR3 comprises 14 residues. With 4 bases clipped from V and 7 bases from J, the junction kept 7 bases outside the gene matches. The CDR3 bases are TGTGCCAGCAGCCTCGACAGGGGGCTTGGTGGCTACACCTTC. It yields the protein CASSLDRGLGGYTF.

V gene TRBV14 combines with J gene TRBJ1-1; TRBD1 aligns across 11 bases. In germline, CDR1 is SGHDN, CDR2 FVKESK. The CDR3 is 18 amino acids. V lost 5 bases, J lost 2 bases, and 13 bases stayed unmatched. CDR3 protein: CASSKTFGQGAGNTEAFF. The CDR3 bases are TGTGCCAGCAGCAAAACCTTTGGACAGGGGGCGGGAAACACTGAAGCTTTCTTT.

The sample holds a few counts of this clone. The V gene is TRBV7-5, the J gene TRBJ2-1; the table calls TRBD2, which could not be checked here. TRBV7-5 is a pseudogene segment. This CDR3 region has 16 residues. The CDR3 DNA reads TGTGTCAGAAGCTTACACGGGAGCAGTTCCTACAATGAGCAGTTCTTC. Protein: CVRSLHGSSSYNEQFF.

The chain is built from TRBV19 and TRBJ2-1, with TRBD2 matching over 10 bases. This CDR3 is built from 16 residues. Losses at the gene ends were 2 bases for V and 8 bases for J; bases not matched to a gene: 9. Germline V gives CDR1 LNHDA, CDR2 SQIVND (reference sequence). As DNA, the CDR3 is TGTGCCAGTAGTATACGAAAGCGGGGGGGAGCTTATGAGCAGTTCTTC. As protein: CASSIRKRGGAYEQFF. The entire variable domain, with the rest obtained from reference TRBV19 and TRBJ2-1, is as follows: DGGITQSPKYLFRKEGQNVTLSCEQNLNHDAMYWYRQDPGQGLRLIYYSQIVNDFQKGDIAEGYSVSREKKESFPLTVTSAQKNPTAFYLCASSIRKRGGAYEQFFGPGTRLTVL.

V is TRBV14 and J is TRBJ2-5; the D gene is possibly TRBD1 (6 bases). The CDR3 is 15 amino acids. Trimming shortened V by 0 bases and J by 4 bases, and 12 bases separated the two germline ends. The germline gives CDR1 SGHDN, CDR2 FVKESK. The CDR3 spells CASSQDIARGETQYF. CDR3 nucleotides: TGTGCCAGCAGCCAAGATATCGCCAGGGGAGAGACCCAGTACTTC.